Each of the 26 T cell receptor beta chains below was sequenced from the same sample in a study of control samples from healthy donors and cancer patients. Libraries were prepared by immunoSEQ multiplex PCR; TCRdb keeps only in-frame clonotypes and omits some of them. The sample has 350,000 to 450,000 clones, roughly 90% seen once. The specimen was PBMCs. These receptors came from a man aged 40-55 years with head and neck cancer.

The chain uses TRBV28 and TRBJ1-3, with 10 bases matching TRBD1. After removal of 5 bases from V and 8 bases from J, the junction contained 6 bases not matched to a gene. Germline V gene lookup returns CDR1 MDHEN and CDR2 SYDVKM. This CDR3 contains 14 residues. The CDR3: CASSPGTGVYTIYF. The CDR3 nucleotides are TGTGCCAGCAGTCCCGGGACAGGGGTATACACCATATATTTT.

This clone came up once. The V gene is TRBV10-3, the J gene TRBJ1-5; 10 nucleotides align to TRBD1. This CDR3 has 14 amino acids. The V and J ends lost 6 bases and 11 bases, in that order; junction bases with no gene match: 10. Per germline, CDR1 ENHRY and CDR2 SYGVKD. The CDR3 reads CAISPGQGFLAQHF. In nucleotides, the CDR3 is TGTGCCATCAGCCCGGGACAGGGGTTTTTGGCCCAGCATTTT.

The count of this clone is one. The chain couples TRBV28 to TRBJ2-7, with TRBD1 matching over 8 bases. CDR1 and CDR2 from the germline V gene are MDHEN and SYDVKM. The CDR3 extends over 14 amino acids. V shed 8 bases and J 3 bases; nucleotides not matched to a gene: 9. The CDR3, as DNA: TGTGCCAGCCGTCCCGGGACAGGCTACTACGAGCAGTACTTC. Translated, it gives CASRPGTGYYEQYF.

This clone has only one observation. The chain employs TRBV11-1 and TRBJ1-5, with TRBD1 matching 11 bases. The germline V gene encodes CDR1 SGHAT and CDR2 FQDESV (reference sequence). With 5 bases clipped from V and 5 bases from J, the junction kept 5 bases outside the gene matches. This CDR3 has 15 residues. CDR3 DNA: TGTGCCAGCAGCCAAGGGACAGGGGGAGATCAGCCCCAGCATTTT. It yields the protein CASSQGTGGDQPQHF.

The rearrangement uses TRBV6-5 and TRBJ2-7, with a tentative D call TRBD1 (6 bases). Germline V gene sequence: CDR1 MNHEY, CDR2 SVGAGI. Between the trimmed V and J ends, which lost 8 bases and 1 base, there was a span of 12 bases. The CDR3 consists of 13 residues. CDR3 region: CASRTAASYEQYF. The DNA for the CDR3 is TGTGCCAGCCGGACAGCTGCTTCCTACGAGCAGTACTTC.

This sequence joins TRBV7-2 and TRBJ1-2; D call uncertain. The CDR3 length is 12 residues. V lost 2 bases to trimming and J lost 7 bases, with 8 bases between them. Germline CDR1 SGHTA, CDR2 FQGNSA. CDR3 amino acids: CASSLPHTGYTF. CDR3 nucleotides: TGTGCCAGCAGCTTACCCCATACTGGCTACACCTTC.

This clone was seen a single time. At one of its ends the junction is not consistent with the germline gene, which may arise from a read error. This rearrangement joins TRBV7-7 to TRBJ2-7, with 16 nucleotides matching TRBD2. CDR3 length: 16 amino acids. In germline, CDR1 is SSHAT, CDR2 FNYEAQ (reference sequence). The chain's CDR3 is CASSQGLAGGYGEQYF. In nucleotides, the CDR3 is TGTGCTAGCAGCCAGGGACTAGCGGGAGGGTACGGCGAGCAGTACTTC.

The chain recombines TRBV6-2 or TRBV6-3 with TRBJ2-2; D may be TRBD1 or TRBD2 (6 bases each). The CDR3 loop spans 18 amino acids. V lost 6 bases and J 1 base, leaving 21 bases between the germline ends. In germline, CDR1 is MNHEY, CDR2 SVGEGT. CDR3 sequence: CASSRTWGAWGNTGELFF. DNA of the CDR3: TGTGCCAGCAGCCGCACGTGGGGGGCATGGGGGAACACCGGGGAGCTGTTTTTT.

CDR3 loop: CASSLKFPGGGTDTQYF. The CDR3 DNA reads TGTGCCAGCAGTTTAAAGTTTCCTGGCGGCGGCACAGATACGCAGTATTTT. The V gene is TRBV27, the J gene TRBJ2-3; D gene uncertain. From germline, CDR1 is MNHEY and CDR2 SMNVEV (reference sequence). This CDR3 has 17 residues. V lost 2 bases and J 1 base, leaving 16 bases between the germline ends.

The chain joins TRBV5-1 to TRBJ2-1, with TRBD1 matching 8 bases. The trim removed 3 bases at V and 9 bases at J, leaving 5 bases unmatched. Germline V gene lookup returns CDR1 SGHRS and CDR2 YFSETQ. The CDR3 extends over 13 amino acids. The CDR3 DNA follows: TGCGCCAGCAGCTCGACAACAGGGGGTGAGCAGTTCTTC. Translating it yields CASSSTTGGEQFF. Using reference TRBV5-1 and TRBJ2-1 for the parts outside the CDR3, the full variable domain is KAGVTQTPRYLIKTRGQQVTLSCSPISGHRSVSWYQQTPGQGLQFLFEYFSETQRNKGNFPGRFSGRQFSNSRSEMNVSTLELGDSALYLCASSSTTGGEQFFGPGTRLTVL.

The chain employs TRBV7-2 and TRBJ2-7; weak D call: TRBD2 (7 bases). V was shortened by 1 base and J by 2 bases, with 12 bases between the two germline ends. This CDR3 has 15 residues. Germline V gene sequence: CDR1 SGHTA, CDR2 FQGNSA. The CDR3 sequence: CASSLGTGGPYEQYF. DNA of the CDR3: TGTGCCAGCAGCTTAGGTACGGGGGGCCCCTACGAGCAGTACTTC.

The chain links TRBV5-4 to TRBJ2-6, with TRBD1 matching 7 bases. Per the germline V gene, CDR1 is SGHNT and CDR2 is YYREEE (reference sequence). The CDR3 loop spans 18 amino acids. The J segment lost 1 base and the V segment lost 0 bases, leaving 7 bases of the junction unmatched. The CDR3 sequence is CASSLGATGISGANVLTF. The CDR3 DNA sequence: TGTGCCAGCAGCTTGGGGGCGACAGGGATTTCTGGGGCCAACGTCCTGACTTTC.

The chain recombines TRBV9 with TRBJ2-3; 7 nucleotides align to TRBD2. With V trimmed by 4 bases and J by 3 bases, 20 bases remained unmatched. Germline V gene data show CDR1 as SGDLS and CDR2 as YYNGEE. The CDR3 is made up of 19 amino acids. Here the CDR3 reads CASSLPAGEAGRRTDTQYF. The CDR3 DNA reads TGTGCCAGCAGCCTTCCTGCGGGGGAGGCAGGGCGTAGGACAGATACGCAGTATTTT. The complete variable domain, with remaining parts taken from reference TRBV9 and TRBJ2-3, reads DSGVTQTPKHLITATGQRVTLRCSPRSGDLSVYWYQQSLDQGLQFLIQYYNGEERAKGNILERFSAQQFPDLHSELNLSSLELGDSALYFCASSLPAGEAGRRTDTQYFGPGTRLTVL.

The rearrangement uses TRBV20-1 and TRBJ2-1; D ambiguous. Germline assignment: CDR1 DFQATT and CDR2 SNEGSKA (reference sequence). The CDR3 sequence is 10 residues long. V was trimmed by 5 bases and J by 5 bases, leaving 4 bases between them. The CDR3 DNA sequence: TGCAGTGCTGCAAACAATGAGCAGTTCTTC. It translates to CSAANNEQFF.

The rearrangement links TRBV5-1 to TRBJ1-3; 9 nucleotides align to TRBD1. The V gene end was trimmed by 8 bases and the J gene end by 3 bases; junction bases not matched to a gene: 6. CDR3 size: 14 residues. Germline assignment: CDR1 SGHRS and CDR2 YFSETQ. CDR3 amino acids: CASTQGAGGNTIYF. DNA of the CDR3: TGCGCCAGTACACAGGGGGCTGGTGGAAACACCATATATTTT.

The V gene is TRBV5-6, the J gene TRBJ1-6; the D is unclear. The germline CDR1 and CDR2 sequences are SGHDT and YYEEEE. V was cut by 1 base and J by 7 bases, with 12 bases left in between. This CDR3 spans 15 amino acids. Written as DNA, the CDR3 is TGTGCCAGCAGCTTGACGGCAAGCTTCAATTCACCCCTCCACTTT. Protein product: CASSLTASFNSPLHF.

The chain couples TRBV6-2 or TRBV6-3 to TRBJ2-7; possible D gene TRBD1, 5 bases. Between the trimmed V and J ends, which lost 2 bases and 5 bases, there was a span of 13 bases. The CDR3 loop spans 14 amino acids. Germline V lookup: CDR1 MNHEY, CDR2 SVGEGT. CDR3 DNA: TGTGCCAGCAGTTACGGCAGGGAAAGCGACGAGCAGTACTTC. As protein: CASSYGRESDEQYF.

This rearrangement joins TRBV9 to TRBJ1-1; D remains ambiguous. CDR3 length equals 14 residues. Germline CDR1 is SGDLS and CDR2 is YYNGEE. Trimming pared 0 bases from V and 8 bases from J, leaving 14 bases between. CDR3 amino acids: CASSVDLGPREAFF. CDR3 nucleotide sequence: TGTGCCAGCAGCGTAGATCTCGGACCTCGAGAAGCTTTCTTT.

The chain is built from TRBV2 and TRBJ2-2; 7 bases are shared with TRBD1. This CDR3 has 16 amino acids. Losses at the gene ends were 7 bases for V and 4 bases for J; bases not matched to a gene: 12. Germline V gene lookup returns CDR1 SNHLY and CDR2 FYNNEI. The CDR3 loop reads CASTTGAQIVTGELFF. The DNA of the CDR3 is TGTGCCAGCACCACAGGGGCCCAAATAGTCACCGGGGAGCTGTTTTTT.

V is TRBV28 and J is TRBJ1-1, with a weak D call TRBD1 (5 bases). This CDR3 is built from 14 residues. Trimming removed 5 bases from V and 3 bases from J, with 13 bases in between. Germline CDR1 and CDR2: MDHEN and SYDVKM. The CDR3: CASSRGRVDTEAFF. Written as DNA, the CDR3 is TGTGCCAGCAGTCGGGGCAGGGTGGACACTGAAGCTTTCTTT.

The chain has TRBV7-2 and TRBJ1-1; possibly TRBD1 for D (6 bases). The CDR3 sequence is 14 residues long. Germline V gene data show CDR1 as SGHTA and CDR2 as FQGNSA. The ends were cut back, 6 bases at V and 5 bases at J, with 16 bases in the middle. The CDR3 DNA reads as TGTGCCAGCAGACCGACAGGCATAGGGACTGAAGCTTTCTTT. Translating gives CASRPTGIGTEAFF.

The CDR3 loop is CASSLTPTGEQYF. The DNA for the CDR3 is TGTGCCAGCAGCCTCACCCCAACGGGCGAGCAGTACTTC. The chain is built from TRBV27 and TRBJ2-7; D ambiguous. The V end was cut by 6 bases, the J end by 6 bases, with 15 bases between. This CDR3 is 13 amino acids long. CDR1 is MNHEY, CDR2 SMNVEV, per germline (reference sequence).

In nucleotides, the CDR3 is TGTGCCTCAAGTATAGTAAGGGTTTCCGAGCAGTACTTC. Its protein product is CASSIVRVSEQYF. The chain employs TRBV19 and TRBJ2-7; unclear D gene. CDR1 is LNHDA, CDR2 SQIVND, per germline (reference sequence). This CDR3 has 13 residues. Trimming cost V 11 bases and J 6 bases, with 20 bases left between them.

The genes are TRBV9 and TRBJ1-4; 9 positions match TRBD1. Germline CDR1 reads SGDLS; CDR2 reads YYNGEE. V lost 4 bases and J lost 8; bases outside the gene matches: 9. The length of the CDR3 is 15 residues. The CDR3 loop is CASSMIQGAQEKLFF. CDR3 DNA sequence: TGTGCCAGCAGCATGATACAGGGGGCTCAGGAAAAACTGTTTTTT.

The chain uses TRBV27 and TRBJ2-5; 14 bases are a match to TRBD2. The length of the CDR3 is 16 residues. Per germline, CDR1 MNHEY and CDR2 SMNVEV (reference sequence). With V trimmed by 5 bases and J by 1 base, 3 bases remained unmatched. CDR3 in amino acids: CASSPTSGGGQETQYF. DNA for the CDR3: TGTGCCAGCAGTCCGACTAGCGGGGGGGGCCAAGAGACCCAGTACTTC.

The chain combines TRBV6-1 with TRBJ2-1, with 7 bases matching TRBD1. CDR1 MNHNS and CDR2 SASEGT come from the germline V gene. The CDR3 is made up of 16 amino acids. Unmatched junction bases numbered 13, after V lost 4 bases and J lost 7 bases. The CDR3 coding sequence is TGTGCCAGCAGTGGAGACAGGGTTTCTGGTGGGAATGAGCAGTTCTTC. Residues: CASSGDRVSGGNEQFF.